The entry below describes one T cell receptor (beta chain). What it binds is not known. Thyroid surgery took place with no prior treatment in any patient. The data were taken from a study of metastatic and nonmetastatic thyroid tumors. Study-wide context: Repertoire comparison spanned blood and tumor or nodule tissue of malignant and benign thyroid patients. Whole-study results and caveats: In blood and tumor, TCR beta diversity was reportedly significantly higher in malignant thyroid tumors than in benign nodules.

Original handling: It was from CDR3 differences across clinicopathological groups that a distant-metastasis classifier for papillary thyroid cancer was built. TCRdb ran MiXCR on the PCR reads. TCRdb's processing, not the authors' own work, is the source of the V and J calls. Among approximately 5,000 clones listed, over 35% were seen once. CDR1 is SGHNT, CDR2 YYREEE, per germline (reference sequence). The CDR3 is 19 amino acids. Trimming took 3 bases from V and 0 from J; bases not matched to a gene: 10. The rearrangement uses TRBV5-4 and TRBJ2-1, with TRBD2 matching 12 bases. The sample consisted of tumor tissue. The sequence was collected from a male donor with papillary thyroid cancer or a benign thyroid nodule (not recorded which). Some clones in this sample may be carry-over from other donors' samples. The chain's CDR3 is CASSYGLAGTYSSYNEQFF. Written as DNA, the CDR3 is TGTGCCAGCAGCTATGGACTAGCGGGAACGTATAGCTCCTACAATGAGCAGTTCTTC.